The 9 T cell receptor beta chains below were found in one sample sequenced in a study of a mutant IDH1 vaccine in newly diagnosed glioma. Time point indicated: week 23, last vaccination. The content of each vaccine dose was 300 ug of mutant IDH1 20-mer peptide, and topical imiquimod accompanied it. Their antigens are not known. Sequencing was performed with immunoSEQ multiplex PCR; in TCRdb, only in-frame clones are kept and a portion is missing. The profile covers roughly 43,000 clones, with approximately 76% appearing a single time and 5% to 6% taken by the ten largest. Sample: PBMCs, taken from a glioma patient whose treatment included an IDH1 peptide vaccine. These receptors originate from a man between 50 and 59 years old with glioma.

The chain's CDR3 is CASSRRIGDEQFF. For the CDR3, the DNA is TGTGCCAGCAGCAGAAGGATAGGGGATGAGCAGTTCTTC. The chain is built from TRBV28 and TRBJ2-1; D is possibly TRBD1 (5 bases). V dropped 6 bases and J dropped 8 bases, with 14 bases sitting between them. The CDR3 has 13 residues. CDR1 and CDR2 (germline): MDHEN, SYDVKM. Together with reference TRBV28 and TRBJ2-1, the CDR3 gives the full variable domain: DVKVTQSSRYLVKRTGEKVFLECVQDMDHENMFWYRQDPGLGLRLIYFSYDVKMKEKGDIPEGYSVSREKKERFSLILESASTNQTSMYLCASSRRIGDEQFFGPGTRLTVL.

The chain carries TRBV19 and TRBJ1-5, with unresolved D. The V and J ends lost 5 bases and 1 base respectively, with 9 bases between them. The CDR3 covers 14 residues. In germline, CDR1 is LNHDA, CDR2 SQIVND (reference sequence). The CDR3 loop reads CASSRQNSNQPQHF. In DNA, the CDR3 is TGTGCCAGTAGTCGACAAAACAGCAATCAGCCCCAGCATTTT.

This chain links TRBV5-6 with TRBJ2-2, with 7 bases aligning to TRBD1. This CDR3 contains 15 residues. V gave up 2 bases and J gave up 1 base; unmatched junction bases: 2. The germline CDR1 and CDR2 sequences are SGHDT and YYEEEE. CDR3 nucleotides: TGTGCCAGCAGCTTACAGGGGCAGAACACCGGGGAGCTGTTTTTT. This codes for CASSLQGQNTGELFF.

The rearrangement links TRBV19 to TRBJ2-7; weak D call: TRBD2 (5 bases). Germline CDR1 and CDR2: LNHDA and SQIVND (reference sequence). The CDR3 runs 12 residues. V was pared by 4 bases and J by 3 bases, with 7 bases between. As DNA, the CDR3 is TGTGCCAGTAGTACGGGATTCTACGAGCAGTACTTC. Its translation is CASSTGFYEQYF.

The genes are TRBV27 and TRBJ2-7; 9 bases fit TRBD1. This CDR3 contains 15 residues. Losses at the gene ends were 6 bases for V and 5 bases for J; bases not matched to a gene: 11. Germline V gives CDR1 MNHEY, CDR2 SMNVEV (reference sequence). CDR3 protein: CASRKQGQGYHEQYF. The CDR3 coding sequence is TGTGCCAGCAGGAAGCAGGGACAGGGTTATCACGAGCAGTACTTC.

The rearrangement links TRBV6-1 to TRBJ1-4; D not resolved. The germline V gene has CDR1 MNHNS and CDR2 SASEGT. V gave up 4 bases and J gave up 1 base, with 7 bases separating them. The CDR3 runs to 14 residues. The CDR3 protein is CASSALETNEKLFF. DNA of the CDR3: TGTGCCAGCAGTGCCCTCGAAACTAATGAAAAACTGTTTTTT.

The rearrangement uses TRBV6-5 and TRBJ2-7; D perhaps matches TRBD1 (5 bases). The germline CDR1 and CDR2 sequences are MNHEY and SVGAGI. This CDR3 is 15 amino acids long. The V gene lost 0 bases and the J gene lost 5 bases, with 14 bases spanning the gap. In nucleotides, the CDR3 is TGTGCCAGCAGTTACTCCCAGGGAAGTATCCACGAGCAGTACTTC. Translated: CASSYSQGSIHEQYF.

The rearrangement uses TRBV5-4 and TRBJ1-1; 9 positions match TRBD1. The CDR3 covers 14 residues. Germline V gene lookup returns CDR1 SGHNT and CDR2 YYREEE (reference sequence). Germline trimming cut 0 bases from V and 5 bases from J; bases unmatched to any gene: 2. CDR3 DNA: TGTGCCAGCAGCTTGGGACAGGGGGGGACTGAAGCTTTCTTT. This sequence encodes CASSLGQGGTEAFF.

The V and J genes are TRBV10-2 and TRBJ1-2; no clear D. The CDR3 has 14 amino acids. Germline V gene lookup returns CDR1 WSHSY and CDR2 SAAADI. V was cut by 2 bases and J by 7 bases, with 14 bases left in between. CDR3 DNA sequence: TGCGCCAGCAGTGAGATATCGGGAGTCGGTGGCTACACCTTC. Protein: CASSEISGVGGYTF.